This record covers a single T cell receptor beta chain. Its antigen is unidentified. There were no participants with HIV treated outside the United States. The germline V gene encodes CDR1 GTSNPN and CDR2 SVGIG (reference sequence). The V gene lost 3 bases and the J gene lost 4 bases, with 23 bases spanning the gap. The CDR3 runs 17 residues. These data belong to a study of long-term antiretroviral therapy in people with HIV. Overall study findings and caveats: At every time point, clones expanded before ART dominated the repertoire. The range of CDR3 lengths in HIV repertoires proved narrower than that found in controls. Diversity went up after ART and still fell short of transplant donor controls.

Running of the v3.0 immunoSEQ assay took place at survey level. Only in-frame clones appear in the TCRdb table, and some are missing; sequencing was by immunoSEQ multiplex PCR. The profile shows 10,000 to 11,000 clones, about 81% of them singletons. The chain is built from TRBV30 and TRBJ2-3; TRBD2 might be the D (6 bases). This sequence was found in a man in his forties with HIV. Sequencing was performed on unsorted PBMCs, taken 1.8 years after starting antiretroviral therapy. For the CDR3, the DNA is TGTGCCTGGAGCCCACCACCCCGGGACTCCGGCGCAGATACGCAGTATTTT. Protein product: CAWSPPPRDSGADTQYF.